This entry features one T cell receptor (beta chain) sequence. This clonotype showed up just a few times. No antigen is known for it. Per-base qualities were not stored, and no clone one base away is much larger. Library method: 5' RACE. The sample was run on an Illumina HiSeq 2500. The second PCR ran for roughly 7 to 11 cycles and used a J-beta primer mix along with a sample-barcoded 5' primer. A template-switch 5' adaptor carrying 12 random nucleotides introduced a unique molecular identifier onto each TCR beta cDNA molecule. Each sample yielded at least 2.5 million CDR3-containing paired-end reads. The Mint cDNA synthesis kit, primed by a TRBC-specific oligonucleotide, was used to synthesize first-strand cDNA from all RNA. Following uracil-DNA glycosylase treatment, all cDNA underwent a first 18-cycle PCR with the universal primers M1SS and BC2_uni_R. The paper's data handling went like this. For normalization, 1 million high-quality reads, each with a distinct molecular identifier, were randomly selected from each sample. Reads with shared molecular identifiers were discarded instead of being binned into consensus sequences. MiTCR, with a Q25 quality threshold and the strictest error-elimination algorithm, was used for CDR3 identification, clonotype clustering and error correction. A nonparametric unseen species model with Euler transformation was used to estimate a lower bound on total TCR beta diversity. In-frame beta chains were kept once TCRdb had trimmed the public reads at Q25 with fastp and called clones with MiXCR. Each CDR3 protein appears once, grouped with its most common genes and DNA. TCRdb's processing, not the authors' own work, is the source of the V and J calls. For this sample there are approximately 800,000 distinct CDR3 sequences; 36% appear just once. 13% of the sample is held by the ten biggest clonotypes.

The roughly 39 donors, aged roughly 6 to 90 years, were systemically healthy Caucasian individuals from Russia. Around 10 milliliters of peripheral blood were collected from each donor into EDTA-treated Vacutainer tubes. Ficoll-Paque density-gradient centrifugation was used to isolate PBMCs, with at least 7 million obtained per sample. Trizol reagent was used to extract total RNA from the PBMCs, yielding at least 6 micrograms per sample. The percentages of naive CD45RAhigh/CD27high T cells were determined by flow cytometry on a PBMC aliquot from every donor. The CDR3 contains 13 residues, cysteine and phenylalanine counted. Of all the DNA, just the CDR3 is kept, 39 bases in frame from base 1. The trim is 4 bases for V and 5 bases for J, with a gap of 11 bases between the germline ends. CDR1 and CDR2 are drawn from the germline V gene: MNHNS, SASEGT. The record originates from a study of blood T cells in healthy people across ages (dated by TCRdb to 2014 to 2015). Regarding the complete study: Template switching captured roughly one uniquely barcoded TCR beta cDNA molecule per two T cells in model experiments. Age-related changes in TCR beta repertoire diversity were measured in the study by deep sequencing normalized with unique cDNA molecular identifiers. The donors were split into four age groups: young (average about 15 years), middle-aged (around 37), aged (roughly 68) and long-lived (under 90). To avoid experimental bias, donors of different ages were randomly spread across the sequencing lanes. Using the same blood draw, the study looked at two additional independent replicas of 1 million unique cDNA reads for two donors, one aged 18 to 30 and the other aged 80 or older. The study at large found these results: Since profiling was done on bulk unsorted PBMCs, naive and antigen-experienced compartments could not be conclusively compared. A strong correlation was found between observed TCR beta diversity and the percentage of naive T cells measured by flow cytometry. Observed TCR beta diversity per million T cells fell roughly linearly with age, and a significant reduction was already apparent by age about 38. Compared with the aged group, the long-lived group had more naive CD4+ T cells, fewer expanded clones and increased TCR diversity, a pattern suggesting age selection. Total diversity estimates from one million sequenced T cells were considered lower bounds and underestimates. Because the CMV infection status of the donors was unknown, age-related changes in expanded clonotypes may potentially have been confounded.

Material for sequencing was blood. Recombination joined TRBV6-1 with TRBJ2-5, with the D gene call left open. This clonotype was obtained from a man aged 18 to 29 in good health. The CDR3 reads CASSVQPTETQYF. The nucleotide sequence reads TGTGCCAGCAGTGTTCAGCCTACGGAGACCCAGTACTTC.